This TCR beta chain was found in a study of control samples from healthy donors and cancer patients. The table came from immunoSEQ multiplex PCR; TCRdb's copy has only in-frame clones and leaves some out. In the table there are fewer than 200,000 clones, around 88% of which are singletons. Per germline, CDR1 GTSNPN and CDR2 SVGIG (reference sequence). The ends were cut back, 6 bases at V and 7 bases at J, with 18 bases in the middle. This CDR3 is 14 amino acids long. Sequencing was done on a sample of blood. The TCR comes from a woman under 40 in good health. This sequence joins TRBV30 and TRBJ2-2; possible D gene TRBD1, 6 bases. CDR3 sequence reads: CACSIGTFDGELFF. The DNA of the CDR3 is TGTGCCTGCAGTATTGGGACATTCGACGGGGAGCTGTTTTTT.